This is a list of T cell receptor beta chains from one sample in a study of T cell responses to AZD1222 COVID-19 vaccine. Libraries were prepared by immunoSEQ multiplex PCR; TCRdb keeps only in-frame clonotypes and omits some of them. The table shows some 130,000 clones, with 85% to 90% occurring only once. The sequenced sample was peripheral blood, obtained on day 0 of AZD1222 vaccination. The receptors were sampled from an adult in good health. The CDR3 runs from the conserved cysteine through the conserved F or W. A D gene is named only where the DNA matches it firmly. Where a row states a size, it is once, few, many or the class of an expanded clone; other rows omit it.

j_gene: TRBJ2-7
abundance: NA
v_gene: TRBV24-1
d_gene: NA
CDR3aa: CATSEGAAYEQYF
CDR3nt: TGTGCCACCAGTGAGGGGGCGGCCTACGAGCAGTACTTC

j_gene: TRBJ2-5
abundance: NA
v_gene: TRBV9
d_gene: NA
CDR3aa: CASSAVGTPLETQYF
CDR3nt: TGTGCCAGCAGCGCAGTTGGGACGCCGTTGGAGACCCAGTACTTC

j_gene: TRBJ1-1
abundance: NA
v_gene: TRBV7-2
d_gene: TRBD1
CDR3aa: CASSLDQGAGAFF
CDR3nt: TGTGCCAGCAGCTTAGATCAGGGGGCTGGGGCTTTCTTT

j_gene: TRBJ1-2
abundance: NA
v_gene: TRBV5-1
d_gene: TRBD1
CDR3aa: CASSLGPDRDSYGYTF
CDR3nt: TGCGCCAGCAGCTTGGGGCCGGACAGGGACTCCTATGGCTACACCTTC

j_gene: TRBJ1-4
abundance: NA
v_gene: TRBV28
d_gene: TRBD1
CDR3aa: CASSSGTGGTEKLFF
CDR3nt: TGTGCCAGCAGTTCGGGGACAGGGGGGACTGAAAAACTGTTTTTT

j_gene: TRBJ1-2
abundance: few
v_gene: TRBV14
d_gene: NA
CDR3aa: CASSRGTPGRSGYTF
CDR3nt: TGTGCCAGCAGCCGGGGGACACCTGGCAGGTCAGGCTACACCTTC

j_gene: TRBJ2-3
abundance: NA
v_gene: TRBV19
d_gene: TRBD2
CDR3aa: CASRTSGEGIDTQYF
CDR3nt: TGTGCCAGTAGGACCAGCGGGGAGGGGATAGATACGCAGTATTTT

j_gene: TRBJ1-1
abundance: NA
v_gene: TRBV28
d_gene: NA
CDR3aa: CASSLMREAFF
CDR3nt: TGTGCCAGCAGTTTGATGAGGGAAGCTTTCTTT

j_gene: TRBJ2-7
abundance: NA
v_gene: TRBV5-5
d_gene: NA
CDR3aa: CASSLRDVSYEQYF
CDR3nt: TGTGCCAGCAGCTTGAGGGACGTTTCCTACGAGCAGTACTTC

j_gene: TRBJ1-3
abundance: NA
v_gene: TRBV9
d_gene: NA
CDR3aa: CASSVEPGRGWSTIYF
CDR3nt: TGTGCCAGCAGCGTAGAGCCAGGTCGGGGGTGGAGCACCATATATTTT

j_gene: TRBJ2-2
abundance: NA
v_gene: TRBV2
d_gene: NA
CDR3aa: CASSPRIASTGELFF
CDR3nt: TGTGCCAGCAGTCCTAGGATAGCGAGCACCGGGGAGCTGTTTTTT

j_gene: TRBJ1-6
abundance: NA
v_gene: TRBV11-3
d_gene: NA
CDR3aa: CASSFSGNNSPLHF
CDR3nt: TGTGCCAGCAGCTTTTCAGGCAATAACTCACCCCTCCACTTT

j_gene: TRBJ2-3
abundance: NA
v_gene: TRBV5-1
d_gene: NA
CDR3aa: CASSLASANTDTQYF
CDR3nt: TGCGCCAGCAGCTTGGCTAGCGCGAACACAGATACGCAGTATTTT

j_gene: TRBJ1-1
abundance: NA
v_gene: TRBV9
d_gene: NA
CDR3aa: CASSWDPMDTEAFF
CDR3nt: TGTGCCAGCAGTTGGGACCCGATGGACACTGAAGCTTTCTTT

j_gene: TRBJ1-5
abundance: NA
v_gene: TRBV28
d_gene: NA
CDR3aa: CASRLGGMGNQPQHF
CDR3nt: TGTGCCAGCAGACTGGGGGGAATGGGCAATCAGCCCCAGCATTTT

j_gene: TRBJ1-2
abundance: once
v_gene: TRBV6-5
d_gene: NA
CDR3aa: CASSPAGDYGYTF
CDR3nt: TGTGCCAGCAGCCCCGCAGGGGACTATGGCTACACCTTC

j_gene: TRBJ2-7
abundance: once
v_gene: TRBV7-9
d_gene: TRBD1
CDR3aa: CASSRDSGYEQYF
CDR3nt: TGTGCCAGCAGTAGGGACAGTGGCTACGAGCAGTACTTC

j_gene: TRBJ2-2
abundance: NA
v_gene: TRBV4-3
d_gene: TRBD1
CDR3aa: CASSLGTGMAGELFF
CDR3nt: TGCGCCAGCAGCCTGGGGACAGGGATGGCCGGGGAGCTGTTTTTT

j_gene: TRBJ1-3
abundance: once
v_gene: TRBV2
d_gene: NA
CDR3aa: CASIGGLPGNTIYF
CDR3nt: TGTGCCAGCATCGGGGGGCTCCCTGGAAACACCATATATTTT